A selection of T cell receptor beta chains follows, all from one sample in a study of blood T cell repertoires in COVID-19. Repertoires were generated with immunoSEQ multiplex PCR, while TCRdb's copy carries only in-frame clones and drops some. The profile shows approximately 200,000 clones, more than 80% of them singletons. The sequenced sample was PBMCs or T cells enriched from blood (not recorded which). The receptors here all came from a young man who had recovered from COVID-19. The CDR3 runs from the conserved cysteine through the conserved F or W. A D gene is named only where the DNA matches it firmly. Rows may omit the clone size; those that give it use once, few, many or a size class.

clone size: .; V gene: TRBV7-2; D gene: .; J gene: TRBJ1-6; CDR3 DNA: TGTGCCAGCAGCCTCGGGGTGATCTATAATTCACCCCTCCACTTT; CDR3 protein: CASSLGVIYNSPLHF
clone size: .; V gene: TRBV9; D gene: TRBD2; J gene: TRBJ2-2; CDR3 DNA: TGTGCCAGCAGCGAACTAGCGGGAGCGATCACCGGGGAGCTGTTTTTT; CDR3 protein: CASSELAGAITGELFF
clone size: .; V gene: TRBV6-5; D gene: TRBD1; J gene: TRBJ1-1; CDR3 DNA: TGTGCCAGCAGACAACAGGGGGCCAGGACTGAAGCTTTCTTT; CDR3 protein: CASRQQGARTEAFF
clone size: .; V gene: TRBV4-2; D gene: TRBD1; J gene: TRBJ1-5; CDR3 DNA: TGTGCCAGCAGCCAAGAGATGGGGACAGTCCATCAGCCCCAGCATTTT; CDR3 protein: CASSQEMGTVHQPQHF
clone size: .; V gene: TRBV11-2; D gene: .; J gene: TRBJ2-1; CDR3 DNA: TGTGCCAGCAGCTTAAGGGCGGGAAGTAATGAGCAGTTCTTC; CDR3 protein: CASSLRAGSNEQFF
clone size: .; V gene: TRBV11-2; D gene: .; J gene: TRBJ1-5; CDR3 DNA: TGTGCCAGCAGCTTAGCCGGAGGGTTTCAGCCCCAGCATTTT; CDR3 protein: CASSLAGGFQPQHF
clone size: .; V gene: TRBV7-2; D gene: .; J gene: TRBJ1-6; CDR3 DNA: TGTGCCAGCAGCTTATTGGCAGGCCATAATTCACCCCTCCACTTT; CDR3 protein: CASSLLAGHNSPLHF
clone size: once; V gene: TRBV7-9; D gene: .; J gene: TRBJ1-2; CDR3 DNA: TGTGCCAGCAGCTCATCGAAAGCCAGGGGCTACTATGGCTACACCTTC; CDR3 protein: CASSSSKARGYYGYTF
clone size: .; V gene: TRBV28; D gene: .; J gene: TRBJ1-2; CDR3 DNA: TGTGCCAGCAGTTCCACTCGGGACAACAACCTCTATGGCTACACCTTC; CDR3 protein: CASSSTRDNNLYGYTF
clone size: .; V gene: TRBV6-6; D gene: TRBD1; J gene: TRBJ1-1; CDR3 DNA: TGTGCCAGCAGTTACGCCCCCGGGACAGGAGGGGTAGAGGCTTTCTTT; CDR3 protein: CASSYAPGTGGVEAFF
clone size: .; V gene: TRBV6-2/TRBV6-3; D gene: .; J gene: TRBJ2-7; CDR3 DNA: TGTGCCAGCAGTTATTTAGCACGGAACTCCTACGAGCAGTACTTC; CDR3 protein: CASSYLARNSYEQYF
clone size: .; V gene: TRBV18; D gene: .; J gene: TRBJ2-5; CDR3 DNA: TGTGCCAGCTCATCGGGACTTCAAGAGACCCAGTACTTC; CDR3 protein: CASSSGLQETQYF
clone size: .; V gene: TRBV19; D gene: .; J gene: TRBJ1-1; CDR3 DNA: TGTGCCAGTAGTATTATCTCCGGGACTGAAGCTTTCTTT; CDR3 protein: CASSIISGTEAFF
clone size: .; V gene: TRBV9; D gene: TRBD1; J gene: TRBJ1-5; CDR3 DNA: TGTGCCAGCAGCCGGGCAGGGGGTGGTCAGCCCCAGCATTTT; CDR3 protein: CASSRAGGGQPQHF
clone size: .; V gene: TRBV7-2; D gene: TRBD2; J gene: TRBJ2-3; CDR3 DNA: TGTGCCAGCAGCGTCGGACTAGCGGGTACGCAGTATTTT; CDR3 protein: CASSVGLAGTQYF
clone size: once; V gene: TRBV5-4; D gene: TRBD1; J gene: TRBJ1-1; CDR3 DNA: TGTGCCAGCAGCAGGGGGACAGGGCTGACTGAAGCTTTCTTT; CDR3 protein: CASSRGTGLTEAFF
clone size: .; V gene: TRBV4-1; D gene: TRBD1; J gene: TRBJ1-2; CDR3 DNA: TGCGCCAGCAGCGTACAGGGGGACTATGGCTACACCTTC; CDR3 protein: CASSVQGDYGYTF
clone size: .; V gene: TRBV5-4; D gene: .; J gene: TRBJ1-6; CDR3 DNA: TGTGCCAGCCCCAGGTCCGGGGATTCACCCCTCCACTTT; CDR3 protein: CASPRSGDSPLHF
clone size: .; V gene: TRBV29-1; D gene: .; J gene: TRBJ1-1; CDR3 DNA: TGCAGCGCAAGCACGGACAACCAGAACACTGAAGCTTTCTTT; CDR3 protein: CSASTDNQNTEAFF
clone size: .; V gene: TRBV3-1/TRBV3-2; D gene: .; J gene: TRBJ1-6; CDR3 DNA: TGTGCCAGCAGCCACCGCCGAGACAGCTCCTATAATTCACCCCTCCACTTT; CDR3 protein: CASSHRRDSSYNSPLHF
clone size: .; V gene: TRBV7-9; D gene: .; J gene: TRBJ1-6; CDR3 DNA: TGTGCCAGCAGCTTAGCGACCGGGAATTCACCCCTCCACTTT; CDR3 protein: CASSLATGNSPLHF
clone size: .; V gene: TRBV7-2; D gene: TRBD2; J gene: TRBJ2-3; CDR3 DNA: TGTGCCAGCAGCCCGAGACTAGCGGGGGGCTTTAGCACAGATACGCAGTATTTT; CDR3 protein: CASSPRLAGGFSTDTQYF
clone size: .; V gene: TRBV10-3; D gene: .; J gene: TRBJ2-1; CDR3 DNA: TGTGCCATCAGCAAGACTGAATACAATGAGCAGTTCTTC; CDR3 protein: CAISKTEYNEQFF
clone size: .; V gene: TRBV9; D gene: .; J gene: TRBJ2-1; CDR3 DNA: TGTGCCAGCAGCGCCCTCTCTAAGAGCTCCTACAATGAGCAGTTCTTC; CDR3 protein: CASSALSKSSYNEQFF
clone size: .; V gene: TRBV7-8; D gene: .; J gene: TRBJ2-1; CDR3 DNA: TGTGCCAGCAGCTTAGTTAGACAGAACAATGAGCAGTTCTTC; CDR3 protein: CASSLVRQNNEQFF
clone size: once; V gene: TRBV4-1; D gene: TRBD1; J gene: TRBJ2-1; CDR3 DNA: TGCGCCAGCAGCCAAGCCCCGGGACAGGGGAATTGGGGTGAGCAGTTCTTC; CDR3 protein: CASSQAPGQGNWGEQFF
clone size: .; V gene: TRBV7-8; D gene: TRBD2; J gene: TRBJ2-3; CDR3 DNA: TGTGCCAGCAGCCCCCGACTAGCGGGAGGGAAGGATACGCAGTATTTT; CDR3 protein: CASSPRLAGGKDTQYF
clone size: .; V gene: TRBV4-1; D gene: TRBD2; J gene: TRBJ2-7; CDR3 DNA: TGCGCCAGCAGCCAAGACCTAGCGGGAGGACGGGAGCAGTACTTC; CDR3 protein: CASSQDLAGGREQYF
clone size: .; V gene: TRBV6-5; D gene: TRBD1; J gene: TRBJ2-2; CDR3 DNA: TGTGCCAGCAGTCGGGACAGGGACACCGGGGAGCTGTTTTTT; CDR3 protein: CASSRDRDTGELFF
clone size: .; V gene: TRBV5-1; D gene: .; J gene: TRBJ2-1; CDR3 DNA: TGCGCCAGCAGCTTGGACAGCTACAATGAGCAGTTCTTC; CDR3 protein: CASSLDSYNEQFF
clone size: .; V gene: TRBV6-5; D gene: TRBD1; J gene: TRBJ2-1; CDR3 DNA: TGTGCCAGCAGGGACTCAGGGGGCGCCTACAATGAGCAGTTCTTC; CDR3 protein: CASRDSGGAYNEQFF
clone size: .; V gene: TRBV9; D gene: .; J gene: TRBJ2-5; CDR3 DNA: TGTGCCAGCAGTAGGGGGGGGACCGAGACCCAGTACTTC; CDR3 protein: CASSRGGTETQYF
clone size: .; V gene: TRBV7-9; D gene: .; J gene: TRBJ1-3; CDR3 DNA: TGTGCCAGCAGCTTAGGACAGGATGGAAACACCATATATTTT; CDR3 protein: CASSLGQDGNTIYF
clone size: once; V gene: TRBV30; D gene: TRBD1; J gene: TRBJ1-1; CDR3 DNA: TGTGCCTCAGAAAGTCCCGGGACAGGGGAGGGAGCTTTCTTT; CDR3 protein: CASESPGTGEGAFF
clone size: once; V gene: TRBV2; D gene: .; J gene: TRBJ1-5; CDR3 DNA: TGTGCCAGCACTACAGGTAGGGATCAGCCCCAGCATTTT; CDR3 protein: CASTTGRDQPQHF
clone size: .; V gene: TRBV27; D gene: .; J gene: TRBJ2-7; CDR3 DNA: TGTGCCAGCAGTTTAGATCAGGGTACCTACGAGCAGTACTTC; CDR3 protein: CASSLDQGTYEQYF
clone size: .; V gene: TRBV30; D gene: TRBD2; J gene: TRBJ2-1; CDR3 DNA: TGTGCCTGGAGTGTAACTAGCGGGAGGGAGCAGTTCTTC; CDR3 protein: CAWSVTSGREQFF